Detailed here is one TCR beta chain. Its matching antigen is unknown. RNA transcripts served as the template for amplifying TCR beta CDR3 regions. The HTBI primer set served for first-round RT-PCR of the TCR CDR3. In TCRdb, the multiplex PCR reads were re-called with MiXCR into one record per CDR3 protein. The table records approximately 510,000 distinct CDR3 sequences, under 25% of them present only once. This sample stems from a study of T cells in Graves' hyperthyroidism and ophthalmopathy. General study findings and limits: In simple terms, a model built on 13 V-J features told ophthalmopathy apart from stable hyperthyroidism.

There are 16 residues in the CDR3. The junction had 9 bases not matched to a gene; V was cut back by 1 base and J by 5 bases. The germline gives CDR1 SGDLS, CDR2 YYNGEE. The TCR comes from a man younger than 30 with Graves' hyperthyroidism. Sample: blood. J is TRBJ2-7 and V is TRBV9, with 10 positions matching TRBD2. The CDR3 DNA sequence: TGTGCCAGCAGCGTATTGGGTAGCGGGGGGCCCCACGAGCAGTACTTC. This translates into CASSVLGSGGPHEQYF.